Listed below are T cell receptor beta chains from one sample, sequenced in a study of blood T cell repertoires in COVID-19. Profiling relied on immunoSEQ multiplex PCR, and the TCRdb table lists in-frame clones only, not all of them. The table lists 270,000 or so clones, approximately 90% of them singletons. Sequences were obtained from PBMCs or T cells enriched from blood (not recorded which). The receptors come from a man between 35 and 55 years old who had been exposed to COVID-19. Each CDR3 is given without its conserved first and last residue. A D gene is named only where the DNA matches it firmly.

j_call cdr3_length d_call v_call cdr3_aa
TRBJ2-7 14 TRBD2 TRBV3-1/TRBV3-2 ASSPGLAGLSLEQY
TRBJ2-7 13 TRBD1 TRBV6-5 ASSRDRADSYEQY
TRBJ2-7 12 TRBD1 TRBV6-5 ASRYYGTAYEQY
TRBJ1-1 13 TRBD1 TRBV28 ASSPVRGRDTEAF
TRBJ1-1 13 . TRBV28 ASSLVTGSGTEAF
TRBJ1-1 13 . TRBV3-1/TRBV3-2 ASSPKAQGNTEAF
TRBJ2-7 12 TRBD2 TRBV19 ASSISGRVYEQY
TRBJ2-7 17 . TRBV27 ASSLTPPSGRGISYEQY
TRBJ2-3 13 . TRBV12-5 ASGQGSTQADTQY
TRBJ2-7 17 TRBD2 TRBV19 ASSAPQVGLAGPYYEQY
TRBJ2-3 11 . TRBV19 ASQHGSLDTQY
TRBJ2-3 14 . TRBV5-1 ASSLAVRGDTDTQY
TRBJ1-5 14 . TRBV24-1 ATSDPDSPGNQPQH